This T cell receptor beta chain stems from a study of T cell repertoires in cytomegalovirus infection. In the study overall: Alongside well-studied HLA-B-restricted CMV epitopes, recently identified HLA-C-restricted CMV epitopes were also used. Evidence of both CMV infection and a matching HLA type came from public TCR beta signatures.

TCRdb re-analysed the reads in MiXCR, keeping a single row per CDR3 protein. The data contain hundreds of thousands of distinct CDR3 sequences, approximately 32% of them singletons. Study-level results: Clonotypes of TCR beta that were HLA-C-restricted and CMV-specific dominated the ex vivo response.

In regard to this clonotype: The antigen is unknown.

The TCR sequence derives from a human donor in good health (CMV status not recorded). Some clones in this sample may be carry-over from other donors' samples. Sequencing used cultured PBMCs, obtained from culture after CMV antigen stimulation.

CDR3 protein: CASSLAGDREEKLFF. DNA for the CDR3: TGCGCCAGCAGCTTGGCCGGGGATCGGGAAGAAAAACTGTTTTTT. The chain joins TRBV5-1 to TRBJ1-4; no definite D call. Germline V gene sequence: CDR1 SGHRS, CDR2 YFSETQ. This CDR3 is built from 15 residues. V lost 0 bases and J 8 bases, leaving 14 bases between the germline ends.